The source of this T cell receptor (beta chain) is a study of response to subunit inactivated influenza vaccine. Overall study results and limits: Each seasonal influenza vaccination, the authors suggested, recruits few new T cells.

TCRdb itself ran the RT-PCR reads through MiXCR, one entry per CDR3 protein. The table includes approximately 530,000 distinct CDR3 sequences, over 10% detected once. The table lists this clonotype with a few counts. Its target is unknown. This CDR3 is built from 16 residues. The germline V and J ends were trimmed by 1 base and 0 bases, with 11 bases remaining between them. The germline V gene has CDR1 SGHRS and CDR2 YFSETQ. This chain uses TRBV5-1 with TRBJ2-1; D gene unclear. This TCR derives from a man aged 50 to 59 who received an inactivated influenza vaccine. Sequences were derived from PBMCs from blood, sampled around seven weeks after vaccination. The CDR3 coding sequence is TGCGCCAGCAGCTTGAAGGTACCATTCTCCTACAATGAGCAGTTCTTC. Protein sequence: CASSLKVPFSYNEQFF.